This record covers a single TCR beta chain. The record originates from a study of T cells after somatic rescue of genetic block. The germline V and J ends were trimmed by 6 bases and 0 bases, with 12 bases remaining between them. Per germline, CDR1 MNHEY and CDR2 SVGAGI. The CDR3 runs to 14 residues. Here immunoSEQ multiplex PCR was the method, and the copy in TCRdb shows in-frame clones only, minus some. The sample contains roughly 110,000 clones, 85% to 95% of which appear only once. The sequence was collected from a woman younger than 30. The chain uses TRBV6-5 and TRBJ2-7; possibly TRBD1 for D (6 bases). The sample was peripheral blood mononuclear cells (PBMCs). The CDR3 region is CASRSGDDSYEQYF. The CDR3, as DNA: TGTGCCAGCAGGTCAGGGGACGACTCCTACGAGCAGTACTTC.